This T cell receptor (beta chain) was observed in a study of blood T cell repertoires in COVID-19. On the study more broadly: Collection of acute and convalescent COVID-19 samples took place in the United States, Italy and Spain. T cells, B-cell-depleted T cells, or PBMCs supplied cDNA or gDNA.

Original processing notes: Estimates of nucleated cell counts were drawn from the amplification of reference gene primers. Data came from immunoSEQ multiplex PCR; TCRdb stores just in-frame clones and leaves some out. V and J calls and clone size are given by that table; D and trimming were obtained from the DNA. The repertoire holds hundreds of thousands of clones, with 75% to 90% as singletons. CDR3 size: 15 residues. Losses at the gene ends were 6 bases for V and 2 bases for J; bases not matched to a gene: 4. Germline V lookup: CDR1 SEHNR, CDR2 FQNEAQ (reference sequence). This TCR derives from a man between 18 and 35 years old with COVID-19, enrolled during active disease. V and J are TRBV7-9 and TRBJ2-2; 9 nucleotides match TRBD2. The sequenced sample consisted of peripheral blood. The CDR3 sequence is CASRELAGNTGELFF. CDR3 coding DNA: TGTGCCAGCAGGGAACTAGCGGGTAACACCGGGGAGCTGTTTTTT.